Listed below are T cell receptor beta chains from one sample, sequenced in a study of cytomegalovirus exposure and HLA in healthy donors. Sequencing was performed with immunoSEQ multiplex PCR; in TCRdb, only in-frame clones are kept and a portion is missing. The sample lists fewer than 110,000 clones; over 70% were seen once. Source material: PBMCs. These receptors were obtained from a man aged 50 to 60 in good health and CMV-seronegative. The CDR3 runs from the conserved cysteine through the conserved F or W. A D gene is named only where the DNA matches it firmly. Part of the rows lack a size; the others show once, few, many or a class for expanded clones.

clone size	CDR3 length	V gene	J gene	D gene	CDR3 protein	CDR3 DNA
.	16	TRBV14	TRBJ1-4	TRBD1	CASSRPRTGEGEKLFF	TGTGCCAGCAGCCGACCAAGGACAGGGGAAGGGGAAAAACTGTTTTTT
.	11	TRBV5-1	TRBJ2-3	.	CASSFADTQYF	TGCGCCAGCAGTTTCGCAGATACGCAGTATTTT
.	14	TRBV5-4	TRBJ2-7	.	CASSPRAGPYEQYF	TGTGCCAGCAGCCCCCGGGCGGGGCCCTACGAGCAGTACTTC
.	15	TRBV5-8	TRBJ1-5	TRBD1	CASSLGQGVTQPQHF	TGTGCCAGCAGCCTGGGACAGGGGGTAACTCAGCCCCAGCATTTT
few	16	TRBV5-8	TRBJ2-5	TRBD2	CASTRGLAGGSETQYF	TGTGCCAGCACCAGGGGACTAGCGGGAGGATCAGAGACCCAGTACTTC
.	16	TRBV27	TRBJ2-2	TRBD2	CASTPGLAGAVGELFF	TGTGCCAGCACCCCGGGACTAGCGGGAGCGGTCGGGGAGCTGTTTTTT
.	14	TRBV15	TRBJ1-2	.	CATSRGGRQYGYTF	TGTGCCACCAGCAGAGGGGGCCGGCAGTATGGCTACACCTTC
.	17	TRBV28	TRBJ1-2	TRBD1	CASSFLDRVVGVYGYTF	TGTGCCAGCAGTTTCCTGGACAGGGTGGTCGGGGTTTATGGCTACACCTTC
.	17	TRBV5-1	TRBJ1-6	TRBD1	CASSLEGQGLRDSPLHF	TGCGCCAGCAGCTTGGAGGGACAGGGGCTTAGGGATTCACCCCTCCACTTT
.	12	TRBV5-1	TRBJ2-7	.	CASRRTQYEQYF	TGCGCCAGCCGCAGGACTCAGTACGAGCAGTACTTC
few	18	TRBV5-4	TRBJ2-7	TRBD2	CASSQSVLAGGGYYEQYF	TGCGCCAGCAGCCAATCAGTCCTTGCGGGAGGGGGGTACTACGAGCAGTACTTC
.	16	TRBV14	TRBJ2-3	TRBD1	CASSPGQGVRGDTQYF	TGTGCCAGCAGCCCGGGACAGGGGGTCCGCGGAGATACGCAGTATTTT
.	14	TRBV18	TRBJ1-5	.	CASSPSTSNQPQHF	TGTGCCAGCTCCCCCTCGACAAGCAATCAGCCCCAGCATTTT
.	15	TRBV11-2	TRBJ1-5	TRBD1	CASSGGEGAHQPQHF	TGTGCCAGCAGCGGGGGCGAGGGGGCCCATCAGCCCCAGCATTTT
once	14	TRBV30	TRBJ2-7	.	CAWSGELAKGEQYF	TGTGCCTGGAGTGGGGAGTTAGCGAAAGGAGAGCAGTACTTC
.	15	TRBV6-1	TRBJ1-6	.	CASSRQRDNNSPLHF	TGTGCCAGCAGTCGCCAGAGGGACAATAATTCACCCCTCCACTTT
.	14	TRBV19	TRBJ1-5	.	CASSIRGAGQPQHF	TGTGCCAGTAGTATACGGGGGGCTGGTCAGCCCCAGCATTTT
once	12	TRBV27	TRBJ1-5	.	CASSLFGQPQHF	TGTGCCAGCAGTTTATTCGGTCAGCCCCAGCATTTT
.	15	TRBV12-5	TRBJ2-2	TRBD1	CASRPEGAGTGELFF	TGTGCTAGTCGCCCCGAGGGGGCGGGCACCGGGGAGCTGTTTTTT
.	13	TRBV14	TRBJ2-7	TRBD1	CASSRPGGYEQYF	TGTGCCAGCAGCCGACCAGGGGGCTACGAGCAGTACTTC
.	16	TRBV2	TRBJ2-1	.	CASSHSFPSSYNEQFF	TGTGCCAGCAGTCACTCCTTCCCAAGCTCCTACAATGAGCAGTTCTTC
.	15	TRBV2	TRBJ1-1	TRBD1	CASSGVATGGTEAFF	TGTGCCAGCAGTGGAGTTGCGACAGGGGGAACTGAAGCTTTCTTT
.	15	TRBV7-2	TRBJ1-3	.	CASSFQANSGNTIYF	TGTGCCAGCAGCTTCCAGGCCAACTCTGGAAACACCATATATTTT
.	14	TRBV30	TRBJ1-1	.	CAWSQGQGHTEAFF	TGTGCCTGGAGTCAGGGCCAGGGCCACACTGAAGCTTTCTTT
few	15	TRBV30	TRBJ1-4	.	CAWRIRDRPNEKLFF	TGTGCCTGGAGGATCCGAGACAGGCCTAATGAAAAACTGTTTTTT
once	12	TRBV5-1	TRBJ2-5	.	CASSGEGGTQYF	TGCGCCAGCTCCGGGGAGGGGGGGACCCAGTACTTC
.	15	TRBV7-9	TRBJ1-2	.	CSSSSGTTGNYGYTF	TGTTCCAGCAGCAGCGGGACTACGGGGAACTATGGCTACACCTTC
.	13	TRBV19	TRBJ1-2	.	CASSIPLTGGYTF	TGTGCCAGTAGTATCCCCCTTACGGGGGGCTACACCTTC
.	14	TRBV6-1	TRBJ1-5	.	CATSRGYSNQPQHF	TGTGCCACCAGTAGGGGTTATAGCAATCAGCCCCAGCATTTT
once	13	TRBV5-8	TRBJ1-5	.	CASSLGDNQPQHF	TGTGCCAGCAGCTTGGGAGATAATCAGCCCCAGCATTTT
.	15	TRBV6-5	TRBJ1-3	TRBD1	CASSVQGATGNTIYF	TGTGCCAGCAGCGTACAGGGGGCTACGGGAAACACCATATATTTT
few	15	TRBV6-6	TRBJ1-1	TRBD1	CASRGRDRGETEAFF	TGTGCCAGCAGGGGGAGGGACAGGGGGGAAACTGAAGCTTTCTTT
.	16	TRBV7-3	TRBJ2-1	TRBD2	CASSLTSVLAGSEQFF	TGTGCCAGCAGCTTAACATCAGTACTAGCGGGGAGTGAGCAGTTCTTC
.	15	TRBV9	TRBJ2-3	.	CASSVQGVRTDTQYF	TGTGCCAGCAGCGTACAAGGGGTTAGGACAGATACGCAGTATTTT
.	12	TRBV13	TRBJ2-5	.	CASSIPRGTQYF	TGTGCCAGCAGCATACCAAGGGGGACCCAGTACTTC
.	13	TRBV7-2	TRBJ2-2	.	CASSLGQIRELFF	TGTGCCAGCAGCTTAGGACAAATCCGGGAGCTGTTTTTT
once	15	TRBV4-3	TRBJ2-1	TRBD1	CASGEGGGSYNEQFF	TGCGCCAGCGGGGAAGGGGGCGGCTCCTACAATGAGCAGTTCTTC
.	15	TRBV6-1	TRBJ2-3	TRBD1	CASSQTWTGSDTQYF	TGTGCCAGCAGTCAAACCTGGACAGGCTCGGATACGCAGTATTTT
.	15	TRBV27	TRBJ2-1	TRBD1	CASSFRDRGYNEQFF	TGTGCCAGCAGTTTTCGGGACAGGGGCTACAATGAGCAGTTCTTC
.	15	TRBV6-1	TRBJ1-1	.	CASSEGGGPHTEAFF	TGTGCCAGCAGTGAGGGCGGGGGGCCTCACACTGAAGCTTTCTTT
once	11	TRBV6-1	TRBJ1-2	.	CASRGLYGYTF	TGTGCCAGCAGGGGCCTCTATGGCTACACCTTC
.	13	TRBV15	TRBJ1-1	.	CATSSLRGTEAFF	TGTGCCACCAGCAGTCTCCGGGGGACTGAAGCTTTCTTT
once	15	TRBV30	TRBJ2-2	TRBD1	CAWSVAGGNTGELFF	TGTGCCTGGAGTGTAGCAGGGGGCAACACCGGGGAGCTGTTTTTT
.	12	TRBV27	TRBJ1-5	.	CASSPPVWPRHF	TGTGCCAGCAGTCCCCCAGTGTGGCCCCGGCATTTT
.	16	TRBV6-6	TRBJ2-7	.	CASSYLAPRSSYEQYF	TGTGCCAGCAGTTACCTTGCCCCTAGGAGCTCCTACGAGCAGTACTTC
.	13	TRBV5-6	TRBJ1-2	TRBD1	CASRQTGDEGCTF	TGTGCCAGCAGGCAGACAGGGGATGAGGGCTGCACCTTC
.	11	TRBV30	TRBJ2-2	.	CAWSVGGSLFF	TGTGCCTGGAGTGTAGGAGGTTCGCTGTTTTTT
few	16	TRBV11-3	TRBJ2-1	.	CASSLAAGTRDNEQFF	TGTGCCAGCAGCCTAGCCGCCGGGACTCGAGACAATGAGCAGTTCTTC
few	14	TRBV5-1	TRBJ1-1	TRBD1	CASSFLQGDTEAFF	TGCGCCAGCAGCTTCTTACAGGGGGACACTGAAGCTTTCTTT
.	11	TRBV20-1	TRBJ2-5	TRBD2	CGGGIQETQYF	TGCGGGGGGGGTATACAAGAGACCCAGTACTTC
.	17	TRBV4-1	TRBJ2-2	TRBD2	CASSREVAGGGSGELFF	TGCGCCAGCAGCCGGGAAGTGGCGGGAGGGGGATCCGGGGAGCTGTTTTTT
.	18	TRBV7-3	TRBJ2-1	TRBD1	CASSLTPFGTGGKGEQFF	TGTGCCAGCAGCTTAACGCCATTCGGAACAGGGGGCAAGGGTGAGCAGTTCTTC
.	14	TRBV15	TRBJ1-5	.	CATSRVAGNQPQHF	TGTGCCACCAGCAGAGTCGCAGGAAATCAGCCCCAGCATTTT
.	15	TRBV5-1	TRBJ1-4	.	CASSLGQFPNEKLFF	TGCGCCAGCAGCTTAGGACAGTTCCCTAATGAAAAACTGTTTTTT
.	13	TRBV7-3	TRBJ2-5	.	CASSLKRGGEQYF	TGTGCCAGCAGCTTAAAAAGGGGCGGGGAGCAGTACTTC
.	16	TRBV7-9	TRBJ1-4	.	CSSSLAVRGAGEKLFF	TGTTCCAGCAGCTTAGCGGTTCGAGGGGCGGGAGAAAAACTGTTTTTT
few	19	TRBV6-1	TRBJ2-6	TRBD1	CASSKAGTGGFSGANVLTF	TGTGCCAGCAGTAAAGCCGGGACAGGGGGGTTTTCTGGGGCCAACGTCCTGACTTTC
.	15	TRBV5-1	TRBJ2-7	TRBD1	CASSLGDSRSYEQYF	TGCGCCAGCAGCTTGGGGGACAGCCGCTCCTACGAGCAGTACTTC
.	14	TRBV6-5	TRBJ2-7	TRBD2	CASSLTSGSYEQYF	TGTGCCAGCAGCCTGACTAGCGGGTCCTACGAGCAGTACTTC